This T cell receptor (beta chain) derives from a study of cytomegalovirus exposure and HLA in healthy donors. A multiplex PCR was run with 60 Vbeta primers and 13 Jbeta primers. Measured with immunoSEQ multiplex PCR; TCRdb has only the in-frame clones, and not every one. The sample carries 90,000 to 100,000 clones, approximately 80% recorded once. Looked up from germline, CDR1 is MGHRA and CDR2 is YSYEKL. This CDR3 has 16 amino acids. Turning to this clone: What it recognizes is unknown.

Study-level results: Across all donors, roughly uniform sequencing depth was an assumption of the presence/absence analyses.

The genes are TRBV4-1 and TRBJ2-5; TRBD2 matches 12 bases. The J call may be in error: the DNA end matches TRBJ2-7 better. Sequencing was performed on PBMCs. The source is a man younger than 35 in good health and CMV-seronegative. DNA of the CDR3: TGCGCCAGCAGCAAATCTAGCGGGGGGGCGGCCTACGAGCAGTACTTC. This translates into CASSKSSGGAAYEQYF.